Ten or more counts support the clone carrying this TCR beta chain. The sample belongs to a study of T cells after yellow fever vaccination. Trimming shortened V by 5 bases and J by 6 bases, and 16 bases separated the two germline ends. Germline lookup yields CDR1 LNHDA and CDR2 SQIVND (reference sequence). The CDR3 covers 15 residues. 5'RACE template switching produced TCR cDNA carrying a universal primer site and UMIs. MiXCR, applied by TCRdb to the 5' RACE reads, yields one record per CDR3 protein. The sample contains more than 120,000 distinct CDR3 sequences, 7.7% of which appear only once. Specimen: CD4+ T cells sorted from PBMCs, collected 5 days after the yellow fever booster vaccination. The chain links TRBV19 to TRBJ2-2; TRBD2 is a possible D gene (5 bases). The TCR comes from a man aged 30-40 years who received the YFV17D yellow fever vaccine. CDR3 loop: CASSGYGEIPGELFF. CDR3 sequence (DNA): TGTGCCAGTAGTGGTTACGGGGAGATCCCCGGGGAGCTGTTTTTT.